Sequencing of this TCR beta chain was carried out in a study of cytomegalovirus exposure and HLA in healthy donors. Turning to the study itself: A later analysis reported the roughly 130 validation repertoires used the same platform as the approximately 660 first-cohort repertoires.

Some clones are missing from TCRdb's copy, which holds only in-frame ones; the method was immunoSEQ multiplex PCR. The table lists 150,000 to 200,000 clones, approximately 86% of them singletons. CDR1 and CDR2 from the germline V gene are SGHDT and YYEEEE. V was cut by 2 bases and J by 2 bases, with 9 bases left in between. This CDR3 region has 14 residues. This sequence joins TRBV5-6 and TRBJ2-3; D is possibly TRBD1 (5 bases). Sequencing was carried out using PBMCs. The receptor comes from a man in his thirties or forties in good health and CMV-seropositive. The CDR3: CASSFMTATDTQYF. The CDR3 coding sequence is TGTGCCAGCAGCTTCATGACAGCCACAGATACGCAGTATTTT.